The entry below gives a single TCR beta chain sequence along with its context. Its antigen is not known. Germline CDR1 and CDR2: LNHDA and SQIVND (reference sequence). V was cut by 6 bases and J by 6 bases, with 17 bases left in between. This CDR3 has 14 amino acids. Researchers ran the PCR with 60 Vbeta and 13 Jbeta primers. Assay: immunoSEQ multiplex PCR; the TCRdb copy retains only in-frame clones and omits some. This repertoire shows 150,000 to 200,000 clones, 65% to 80% found once; its top ten account for 0.95% to 1.4%. The data derive from a study of cytomegalovirus exposure and HLA in healthy donors. Overall study findings and caveats: Per a prior analysis, the majority of TCR beta V segments were productive roughly 87% or roughly 30% of the time. An analysis was carried out later, and it reportedly showed fewer N-insertions in an Asian-associated ancestry cluster than the roughly 670-donor mean.

V and J are TRBV19 and TRBJ1-1; D remains unclear. Material for sequencing was PBMCs. The receptor comes from a woman between 40 and 50 years old in good health and CMV-seronegative. The CDR3 nucleotides are TGTGCCAGTAGCATTAGGGAGGGTCGGGCTGAAGCTTTCTTT. This encodes CASSIREGRAEAFF.